This passage covers 32 T cell receptor beta chains from one sample sequenced in a study of T cell changes during pregnancy in multiple sclerosis. Sequencing was performed with immunoSEQ multiplex PCR; in TCRdb, only in-frame clones are kept and a portion is missing. The sample carries approximately 92,000 clones, approximately 92% recorded once. Material: peripheral blood, obtained in the first trimester of pregnancy. The receptors stem from a female donor with multiple sclerosis, enrolled in a pregnancy study.

The genes are TRBV2 and TRBJ2-1; 7 bases line up with TRBD2. This CDR3 region has 15 residues. Germline V gene data show CDR1 as SNHLY and CDR2 as FYNNEI. The V segment lost 5 bases and the J segment 0 bases; nucleotides outside the gene matches: 4. CDR3 coding DNA: TGTGCCAGCAGTTACAGGACTAGCTCCTACAATGAGCAGTTCTTC. Translated: CASSYRTSSYNEQFF.

V usage is TRBV6-5 and J usage is TRBJ2-2; 7 bases fit TRBD2. Germline-derived CDR1 and CDR2 are MNHEY and SVGAGI. V lost 5 bases to trimming and J lost 2 bases; unmatched junction nucleotides: 5. The CDR3 covers 15 residues. CDR3: CASSNSGSNTGELFF. In DNA, the CDR3 is TGTGCCAGCAGTAATAGCGGGTCCAACACCGGGGAGCTGTTTTTT.

The V and J genes are TRBV25-1 and TRBJ2-7, with unresolved D. Germline assignment: CDR1 MGHDK and CDR2 SYGVNS. V lost 0 bases and J 0 bases, leaving 3 bases between the germline ends. The CDR3 runs to 13 residues. As DNA, the CDR3 is TGTGCCAGCAGTGAATATCACTCCTACGAGCAGTACTTC. Translating gives CASSEYHSYEQYF.

CDR3 sequence (DNA): TGCGCCAGCAGCCACATTGGGGGACTAGCGGGACCGACGCAGTATTTT. It encodes CASSHIGGLAGPTQYF. This chain connects TRBV4-1 to TRBJ2-3; 13 bases agree with TRBD2. Unmatched junction bases numbered 9, after V lost 3 bases and J lost 9 bases. Germline V CDR1 and CDR2: MGHRA, YSYEKL. The CDR3 runs 16 residues.

The V and J genes are TRBV19 and TRBJ2-1; 7 bases are shared with TRBD1. Germline CDR1 LNHDA, CDR2 SQIVND (reference sequence). Trimming took 0 bases from V and 2 from J; bases not matched to a gene: 10. CDR3 size: 18 residues. This CDR3 reads CASSIERGRSRTYNEQFF. CDR3 in DNA: TGTGCCAGTAGTATAGAAAGGGGGCGGAGCCGGACCTACAATGAGCAGTTCTTC.

This clone was observed once. The V and J genes are TRBV6-5 and TRBJ1-3, with D perhaps TRBD1 (5 bases). The ends were cut back, 2 bases at V and 4 bases at J, with 6 bases in the middle. This CDR3 comprises 13 residues. The V gene's germline CDR1 is MNHEY and CDR2 SVGAGI. The DNA for the CDR3 is TGTGCCAGCAGTTACAACAGGGGAAACACCATATATTTT. Translated: CASSYNRGNTIYF.

The chain recombines TRBV2 with TRBJ2-1, with 12 bases that match TRBD2. V lost 8 bases to trimming and J lost 1 base; unmatched junction nucleotides: 9. The CDR3 length is 17 residues. CDR1 is SNHLY and CDR2 is FYNNEI in the germline V gene. CDR3 in DNA: TGTGCCAGCCGACTACTAGCGGGAGGCCTATCCTACAATGAGCAGTTCTTC. It is translated as CASRLLAGGLSYNEQFF.

The CDR3 here is CASSFTGTGGILGEKLFF. The DNA of the CDR3 is TGTGCCAGCAGCTTCACCGGGACAGGGGGCATCCTCGGGGAAAAACTGTTTTTT. This chain joins TRBV7-9 and TRBJ1-4; 12 bases line up with TRBD1. V dropped 3 bases and J dropped 8; count of bases not matched to a gene: 13. The CDR3 covers 18 residues. The germline V gene has CDR1 SEHNR and CDR2 FQNEAQ (reference sequence).

The V gene is TRBV9, the J gene TRBJ2-2, with 10 bases identical to TRBD2. In germline, CDR1 is SGDLS, CDR2 YYNGEE. The CDR3 consists of 16 residues. V lost 0 bases and J lost 6; bases outside the gene matches: 5. CDR3 amino acids: CASSVGSGRAPGELFF. CDR3 bases: TGTGCCAGCAGCGTAGGGAGCGGGAGGGCCCCCGGGGAGCTGTTTTTT.

V and J are TRBV28 and TRBJ2-2, with D tentatively TRBD2 (6 bases). The germline CDR1 and CDR2 sequences are MDHEN and SYDVKM. The CDR3 sequence is 15 residues long. Trimming left V 6 bases short and J 4 bases short, with 15 bases between. CDR3 DNA sequence: TGTGCCAGCAGATTGGGGGGTCAGTTCACCGGGGAGCTGTTTTTT. Its translation: CASRLGGQFTGELFF.

For the CDR3, the DNA is TGTGCCAGCAGCTTAGGAGGACTGGGAGGTGATACGCAGTATTTT. Translation gives CASSLGGLGGDTQYF. The chain links TRBV7-2 to TRBJ2-3; perhaps TRBD2 as D (6 bases). The CDR3 spans 15 residues. Germline V gene sequence: CDR1 SGHTA, CDR2 FQGNSA. Deletions cut 1 base from V and 6 bases from J, with 14 bases between. Full variable domain (remainder filled in from reference TRBV7-2 and TRBJ2-3): GAGVSQSPSNKVTEKGKDVELRCDPISGHTALYWYRQSLGQGLEFLIYFQGNSAPDKSGLPSDRFSAERTGGSVSTLTIQRTQQEDSAVYLCASSLGGLGGDTQYFGPGTRLTVL.

The chain combines TRBV6-5 with TRBJ2-3; 7 bases are a match to TRBD2. Germline loops: CDR1 MNHEY, CDR2 SVGAGI. V gave up 7 bases and J gave up 1 base; unmatched junction bases: 8. This CDR3 region has 15 residues. The CDR3 sequence: CASTRRGEGTDTQYF. The CDR3, as DNA: TGTGCCAGCACTCGACGGGGGGAGGGCACAGATACGCAGTATTTT.

The chain joins TRBV7-6 to TRBJ2-3; maybe TRBD2 (5 bases). Germline CDR1 reads SGHVS; CDR2 reads FNYEAQ. This CDR3 comprises 15 residues. Trimming left V 1 base short and J 0 bases short, with 8 bases between. CDR3 nucleotides: TGTGCCAGCAGCTTAGGAGGACTCAGCACAGATACGCAGTATTTT. Translating it yields CASSLGGLSTDTQYF.

This chain links TRBV9 with TRBJ2-1; 10 bases agree with TRBD2. The germline V gene has CDR1 SGDLS and CDR2 YYNGEE. The trim removed 3 bases at V and 8 bases at J, leaving 11 bases unmatched. The CDR3 has 16 amino acids. CDR3 amino acids: CASSATGTSEYHEQFF. The CDR3 bases are TGTGCCAGCAGCGCCACCGGGACTAGCGAGTATCATGAGCAGTTCTTC.

Notes on this clone: Germline and junction disagree at one end, which may indicate a read error. The chain employs TRBV5-6 and TRBJ1-1; TRBD1 is a possible D gene (5 bases). In germline, CDR1 is SGHDT, CDR2 YYEEEE. The CDR3 has 13 amino acids. The chain's CDR3 is CASSTAGNPEAFF. The CDR3 DNA reads TGTGCCAGCAGCACCGCAGGGAACCCTGAAGCTTTCTTT.

This sequence joins TRBV5-6 and TRBJ2-7; 7 nucleotides align to TRBD1. CDR3 length: 16 residues. Germline loops: CDR1 SGHDT, CDR2 YYEEEE. J lost 6 bases, V lost 3 bases, and 15 bases had no gene match. CDR3 sequence: CASSSSPGQSKFEQYF. For the CDR3, the DNA is TGTGCCAGCAGCTCCTCCCCGGGACAGTCGAAATTCGAGCAGTACTTC.

The chain combines TRBV7-3 with TRBJ1-2; D remains unclear. V lost 2 bases and J lost 5, with 9 bases in between. The germline V gene encodes CDR1 SGHTA and CDR2 FQGTGA. This CDR3 has 13 amino acids. CDR3 DNA: TGTGCCAGCAGCTTACTTCCAGGTTATGGCTACACCTTC. The encoded protein is CASSLLPGYGYTF.

The CDR3 loop reads CASSQRSIPLSYNEQFF. The CDR3 bases are TGTGCCAGCAGTCAGAGGTCAATCCCCCTCTCCTACAATGAGCAGTTCTTC. The chain employs TRBV27 and TRBJ2-1; D remains unclear. Trimming removed 5 bases from V and 0 bases from J, with 17 bases in between. The CDR3 loop spans 17 amino acids. In germline, CDR1 is MNHEY, CDR2 SMNVEV (reference sequence).

The chain uses TRBV28 and TRBJ2-2, with D perhaps matching TRBD1 (6 bases). This CDR3 region has 14 residues. Germline loops: CDR1 MDHEN, CDR2 SYDVKM. Trimming left V 5 bases short and J 1 base short, with 8 bases between. CDR3 in amino acids: CASSLQGNTGELFF. The DNA of the CDR3 is TGTGCCAGCAGTCTACAGGGGAACACCGGGGAGCTGTTTTTT.

The rearrangement joins TRBV6-5 to TRBJ2-1, with D possibly being TRBD2 (5 bases). The V gene lost 6 bases and the J gene lost 4 bases, with 10 bases spanning the gap. This CDR3 contains 13 residues. Germline-derived CDR1 and CDR2 are MNHEY and SVGAGI. The CDR3 coding sequence is TGTGCCAGCAGCTACCGGAGGTACAATGAGCAGTTCTTC. Its protein product is CASSYRRYNEQFF.

This chain links TRBV23-1 with TRBJ1-2; 8 bases are shared with TRBD1. TRBV23-1 is designated an ORF whose function remains uncertain. The length of the CDR3 is 14 residues. V lost 3 bases, J lost 4 bases, and 4 bases stayed unmatched. The CDR3 protein is CASSHGDRPYGYTF. The CDR3 DNA sequence: TGCGCCAGCAGTCATGGGGACAGGCCCTATGGCTACACCTTC.

Remarks on this clone: Relative to the germline gene, one junction end is altered; a read error may explain this. This chain joins TRBV2 and TRBJ2-7, with 10 positions matching TRBD2. The CDR3 has 12 residues. Looked up from germline, CDR1 is SNHLY and CDR2 is FYNNEI. In DNA, the CDR3 is TGTGCCAGCAGTGAAGCCGGACTAGCGGCAATCTTC. Residues: CASSEAGLAAIF.

The chain employs TRBV18 and TRBJ2-7; D is possibly TRBD1 (5 bases). This CDR3 comprises 14 residues. Germline V gives CDR1 KGHSH, CDR2 LQKENI. The V and J ends lost 3 bases and 2 bases respectively, with 11 bases between them. CDR3 DNA sequence: TGTGCCAGCTCACCTTCGACAGAAACCTACGAGCAGTACTTC. The encoded protein is CASSPSTETYEQYF.

The chain joins TRBV14 to TRBJ2-3; D may be TRBD2 (5 bases). The CDR3 extends over 15 amino acids. With 0 bases removed from V and 0 bases from J, the gap between germline ends came to 7 bases. Germline CDR1 and CDR2: SGHDN and FVKESK. Here the CDR3 reads CASSQDRGSTDTQYF. CDR3 sequence (DNA): TGTGCCAGCAGCCAAGATCGCGGGAGCACAGATACGCAGTATTTT.

This chain links TRBV19 with TRBJ1-2, with D tentatively TRBD1 (5 bases). The CDR3 is 15 residues long. Trimming pared 2 bases from V and 4 bases from J, leaving 14 bases between. The germline V gene has CDR1 LNHDA and CDR2 SQIVND (reference sequence). The CDR3 nucleotides read TGTGCCAGTAGTATAAGGGCAGGGCTACTCTATGGCTACACCTTC. Protein sequence: CASSIRAGLLYGYTF.

V is TRBV5-1 and J is TRBJ2-1; 7 bases are a match to TRBD2. V lost 4 bases, J lost 4 bases, and 8 bases stayed unmatched. The CDR3 runs to 15 residues. Germline loops: CDR1 SGHRS, CDR2 YFSETQ. CDR3 in amino acids: CASSREGTKYNEQFF. CDR3 coding DNA: TGCGCCAGCAGCAGGGAGGGGACTAAATACAATGAGCAGTTCTTC.

This clone has just one count. This chain links TRBV19 with TRBJ1-5; 9 nucleotides match TRBD1. Unmatched junction bases numbered 6, after V lost 6 bases and J lost 3 bases. Germline-derived CDR1 and CDR2 are LNHDA and SQIVND (reference sequence). The CDR3 length is 15 residues. CDR3 in DNA: TGTGCCAGTAGCAACGACAGGGGGGTCAATCAGCCCCAGCATTTT. Encoded protein: CASSNDRGVNQPQHF.

The rearrangement joins TRBV5-1 to TRBJ1-2; perhaps TRBD1 as D (6 bases). Trimming took off 2 bases at V and 3 bases at J, with 26 bases between the two ends. CDR3 length: 19 amino acids. Germline V gives CDR1 SGHRS, CDR2 YFSETQ. CDR3 in DNA: TGCGCCAGCAGCTTTATTCCCCTTCAACAACAGGGTTTCGACTATGGCTACACCTTC. The encoded protein is CASSFIPLQQQGFDYGYTF.

This chain connects TRBV7-9 to TRBJ1-2, with 9 bases aligning to TRBD1. The CDR3 spans 13 residues. The V gene end was trimmed by 5 bases and the J gene end by 4 bases; junction bases not matched to a gene: 2. Germline-derived CDR1 and CDR2 are SEHNR and FQNEAQ (reference sequence). As DNA, the CDR3 is TGTGCCAGCAGCAAGGGACAGGGCTATGGCTACACCTTC. Protein product: CASSKGQGYGYTF.

The chain links TRBV27 to TRBJ2-2; 10 bases align to TRBD1. J lost 5 bases, V lost 6 bases, and 3 bases had no gene match. This CDR3 contains 14 residues. Germline CDR1 MNHEY, CDR2 SMNVEV (reference sequence). The CDR3 is CASRRDRGTGELFF. CDR3 coding DNA: TGTGCCAGCAGACGGGACAGGGGAACCGGGGAGCTGTTTTTT.

The chain is built from TRBV13 and TRBJ2-7, with D hard to call. CDR1 is PRHDT, CDR2 FYEKMQ, per germline (reference sequence). V was trimmed by 6 bases and J by 0 bases, leaving 21 bases between them. The CDR3 loop spans 17 amino acids. CDR3 residues: CASRSARLRASSYEQYF. The CDR3 bases are TGTGCCAGCAGATCTGCGCGACTGCGCGCAAGCTCCTACGAGCAGTACTTC.

The chain carries TRBV7-9 and TRBJ1-2, with 8 bases matching TRBD1. This CDR3 is built from 17 residues. Germline V gene lookup returns CDR1 SEHNR and CDR2 FQNEAQ (reference sequence). The V segment lost 1 base and the J segment 4 bases; nucleotides outside the gene matches: 11. Here the CDR3 DNA reads TGTGCCAGCAGCTTAGATTTCGGGACAGGCTCGCGCTATGGCTACACCTTC. Translating it yields CASSLDFGTGSRYGYTF. Based on the CDR3 plus reference TRBV7-9 and TRBJ1-2, the full variable domain is DTGVSQNPRHKITKRGQNVTFRCDPISEHNRLYWYRQTLGQGPEFLTYFQNEAQLEKSRLLSDRFSAERPKGSFSTLEIQRTEQGDSAMYLCASSLDFGTGSRYGYTFGSGTRLTVV.